This T cell receptor beta chain comes out of a study of blood T cell repertoires in COVID-19. In the study overall: COVID-19 samples from acute and convalescent phases originated in the United States, Italy and Spain. Sample material is recorded as cDNA or gDNA derived from T cells, B-cell-depleted T cells, or PBMCs.

Original handling: Amplification of reference gene primers provided the estimated nucleated cell counts. Clones were sequenced by immunoSEQ multiplex PCR, and TCRdb holds only the in-frame ones, with some missing. V, J and clone size derive from that table, while D and trimming were established from the DNA sequence. The sample holds some 240,000 clones, roughly 83% seen once. V was pared by 4 bases and J by 4 bases, with 6 bases between. The CDR3 contains 11 residues. Germline V gene sequence: CDR1 DFQATT, CDR2 SNEGSKA (reference sequence). V is TRBV20-1 and J is TRBJ2-3; the D is unclear. The sample comprised peripheral blood. This clonotype was obtained from a woman aged 80 or over with acute or convalescent COVID-19. The CDR3 region has the DNA TGCAGTGCTAATAATGCAGATACGCAGTATTTT. This codes for CSANNADTQYF.